What follows are 17 T cell receptor beta chains derived from one specimen sequenced in a study of siplizumab effects on memory and regulatory T cells. Libraries were prepared by immunoSEQ multiplex PCR; TCRdb keeps only in-frame clonotypes and omits some of them. The table has around 68,000 clones, over 75% seen once; the top ten hold 1.7%. The sample comprised Tregs sorted from blood. Receptors originate from a human donor in good health.

This chain links TRBV19 with TRBJ2-2, with D perhaps being TRBD1 or TRBD2 (5 bases each). Germline CDR1 LNHDA, CDR2 SQIVND (reference sequence). Trimming removed 2 bases from V and 10 bases from J, with 23 bases in between. The CDR3 contains 17 residues. The DNA of the CDR3 is TGTGCCAGTAGTATATCCAGGACCAGGACCGGGGCGATGGAGCTGTTTTTT. The encoded protein is CASSISRTRTGAMELFF.

The CDR3 DNA reads TGTGCCAGCAGCATAAACAGGGGTGGCGAGCAGTACTTC. Protein sequence: CASSINRGGEQYF. The chain links TRBV5-5 to TRBJ2-7, with 7 bases lining up with TRBD1. Germline V gives CDR1 SGHKS, CDR2 YYEKEE (reference sequence). The CDR3 consists of 13 residues. J gave up 6 bases and V 4 bases, and 7 bases lay outside the gene matches.

The rearrangement joins TRBV11-3 to TRBJ1-1; TRBD1 matches 7 bases. V was clipped by 3 bases and J by 1 base; unmatched bases: 5. There are 15 residues in the CDR3. Germline V lookup: CDR1 SGHNT, CDR2 YENEEA. This chain's CDR3 is CASSFSGTANTEAFF. CDR3 sequence (DNA): TGTGCCAGCAGCTTCTCCGGGACAGCGAACACTGAAGCTTTCTTT.

This clone has more than one count but fewer than ten. The rearrangement joins TRBV27 to TRBJ2-5; D is uncertain. This CDR3 is built from 13 residues. V gave up 4 bases and J gave up 4 bases, with 10 bases separating them. Looked up from germline, CDR1 is MNHEY and CDR2 is SMNVEV (reference sequence). CDR3 coding DNA: TGTGCCAGCAGTTCCCCCACCAGAGAGACCCAGTACTTC. This encodes CASSSPTRETQYF.

For this clone: Other DNA sequences in the sample encode the same CDR3. In nucleotides, the CDR3 is TGCGCCAGCAGCTTGGGGGGGCCTGGAAACACCATATATTTT. Protein: CASSLGGPGNTIYF. The V call is TRBV5-1, the J call TRBJ1-3, with D possibly matching TRBD1 (6 bases). This CDR3 region has 14 residues. V was clipped by 0 bases and J by 2 bases, with 6 bases between them. Germline loops: CDR1 SGHRS, CDR2 YFSETQ.

The gene calls are TRBV6-5 and TRBJ2-7; 9 bases line up with TRBD2. The CDR3 has 13 residues. Germline-derived CDR1 and CDR2 are MNHEY and SVGAGI. Losses at the gene ends were 1 base for V and 5 bases for J; bases not matched to a gene: 0. CDR3 bases: TGTGCCAGCAGTTACTTAGCGGGAGACGAGCAGTACTTC. This gives the protein CASSYLAGDEQYF.

This clone came up once. The V and J genes are TRBV7-8 and TRBJ2-7, with a weak D call TRBD2 (5 bases). The CDR3 is made up of 15 amino acids. Germline values: CDR1 SGHVS, CDR2 FQNEAQ. V lost 5 bases to trimming and J lost 5 bases, with 19 bases between them. CDR3 bases: TGTGCCAGCAGCAACGGACTCCCGAAGGGAGACGAGCAGTACTTC. Translated: CASSNGLPKGDEQYF. Full variable domain (remainder filled in from reference TRBV7-8 and TRBJ2-7): GAGVSQSPRYKVAKRGQDVALRCDPISGHVSLFWYQQALGQGPEFLTYFQNEAQLDKSGLPSDRFFAERPEGSVSTLKIQRTQQEDSAVYLCASSNGLPKGDEQYFGPGTRLTVT.

CDR3 protein: CATRQNTGELFF. The CDR3 region has the DNA TGTGCCACCCGACAGAACACCGGGGAGCTGTTTTTT. The V and J genes are TRBV6-5 and TRBJ2-2; D not certain. The germline gives CDR1 MNHEY, CDR2 SVGAGI. The CDR3 loop spans 12 amino acids. V was cut by 10 bases and J by 1 base, with 7 bases left in between.

The V call is TRBV11-3, the J call TRBJ2-1; D call uncertain. Trimming left V 1 base short and J 12 bases short, with 7 bases between. Germline CDR1 and CDR2: SGHNT and YENEEA. This CDR3 contains 11 residues. CDR3 nucleotide sequence: TGTGCCAGCAGCTTAGCCCAGACGCAGTTCTTC. It specifies CASSLAQTQFF. Combining the CDR3 with reference TRBV11-3 and TRBJ2-1 gives the whole variable domain EAGVVQSPRYKIIEKKQPVAFWCNPISGHNTLYWYLQNLGQGPELLIRYENEEAVDDSQLPKDRFSAERLKGVDSTLKIQPAELGDSAVYLCASSLAQTQFFGPGTRLTVL.

The J gene is TRBJ2-5, the V gene TRBV13, with 12 bases that match TRBD2. The trim removed 5 bases at V and 1 base at J, leaving 8 bases unmatched. The CDR3 runs to 17 residues. Per the germline V gene, CDR1 is PRHDT and CDR2 is FYEKMQ (reference sequence). CDR3 bases: TGTGCCAGCAGCCCAACGACTAGCGGGAGATTCCAAGAGACCCAGTACTTC. Translating it yields CASSPTTSGRFQETQYF. The complete variable domain, with remaining parts taken from reference TRBV13 and TRBJ2-5, reads AAGVIQSPRHLIKEKRETATLKCYPIPRHDTVYWYQQGPGQDPQFLISFYEKMQSDKGSIPDRFSAQQFSDYHSELNMSSLELGDSALYFCASSPTTSGRFQETQYFGPGTRLLVL.

The chain uses TRBV5-8 and TRBJ2-3; D is possibly TRBD2 (6 bases). This CDR3 is built from 16 residues. V was cut by 3 bases and J by 3 bases, with 17 bases left in between. CDR1 is SGHTS, CDR2 YDEGEE, per germline. The CDR3 protein is CASSWGAGRGTDTQYF. The CDR3 bases are TGTGCCAGCAGCTGGGGAGCGGGTAGAGGGACAGATACGCAGTATTTT.

The V gene is TRBV19, the J gene TRBJ1-1; a weak D match, TRBD1 (6 bases). V lost 3 bases to trimming and J lost 5 bases, with 19 bases between them. The CDR3 totals 16 residues. The V gene's germline CDR1 is LNHDA and CDR2 SQIVND (reference sequence). In DNA form, the CDR3 reads TGTGCCAGTAGTATCGTACCTATGGGGGCCTTGACTGAAGCTTTCTTT. Its protein is CASSIVPMGALTEAFF.

The chain recombines TRBV27 with TRBJ1-1; no reliable D call. CDR3 length: 14 residues. Looked up from germline, CDR1 is MNHEY and CDR2 is SMNVEV (reference sequence). Trimming shortened V by 5 bases and J by 3 bases, and 13 bases separated the two germline ends. CDR3 sequence (DNA): TGTGCCAGCAGTCCGGGGAATTGGGACACTGAAGCTTTCTTT. The encoded protein is CASSPGNWDTEAFF.

The chain links TRBV2 to TRBJ1-6, with a possible D match to TRBD1 (5 bases). Germline CDR1 SNHLY, CDR2 FYNNEI. The CDR3 covers 15 residues. V lost 3 bases and J lost 7, with 13 bases in between. CDR3 DNA sequence: TGTGCCAGCAGTGAGAGAGTCAGGGCCAATTCACCCCTCCACTTT. Its protein product is CASSERVRANSPLHF.

CDR3 loop: CASSPMGAPYNSPLHF. DNA of the CDR3: TGCGCCAGCAGCCCTATGGGGGCACCCTATAATTCACCCCTCCACTTT. J is TRBJ1-6 and V is TRBV5-1; D is perhaps TRBD1 (6 bases). This CDR3 is built from 16 residues. The V gene lost 4 bases and the J gene lost 2 bases, with 13 bases spanning the gap. Germline CDR1 is SGHRS and CDR2 is YFSETQ. The entire variable domain, with the rest obtained from reference TRBV5-1 and TRBJ1-6, is as follows: KAGVTQTPRYLIKTRGQQVTLSCSPISGHRSVSWYQQTPGQGLQFLFEYFSETQRNKGNFPGRFSGRQFSNSRSEMNVSTLELGDSALYLCASSPMGAPYNSPLHFGNGTRLTVT.

This clone was counted only a few times. The chain has TRBV21-1 and TRBJ1-1. TRBV21-1 is a recognized pseudogene. The length of the CDR3 is 15 residues. This chain's CDR3 is CASSKGRGMNTEAFF. Here the CDR3 DNA reads TGTGCCAGCAGCAAAGGCCGGGGCATGAACACTGAAGCTTTCTTT.

J is TRBJ2-3 and V is TRBV5-6; the match to TRBD2 covers 10 bases. After removal of 4 bases from V and 4 bases from J, the junction contained 9 bases not matched to a gene. Germline V lookup: CDR1 SGHDT, CDR2 YYEEEE. This CDR3 region has 16 residues. CDR3 nucleotides: TGTGCCAGCAGCCCTTTCGGGACTAGCGAGTCAGATACGCAGTATTTT. Protein: CASSPFGTSESDTQYF.